The 20 T cell receptor beta chains in this list originate from one sample, sequenced in a study of blood T cell repertoires in COVID-19. This table comes from immunoSEQ multiplex PCR, and its TCRdb copy is limited to in-frame clones, with some not included. The data contain 100,000 or so clones, 70% to 80% of them singletons. The specimen was peripheral blood. The receptor source for this set is a human donor in a cohort sampled during active COVID-19.

This chain uses TRBV6-5 with TRBJ2-1, with 10 bases lining up with TRBD1. This CDR3 region has 14 residues. V shed 6 bases, J shed 5 bases, and the junction held 4 bases outside the gene matches. In germline, CDR1 is MNHEY, CDR2 SVGAGI. CDR3 nucleotide sequence: TGTGCCAGCAGCTGGACAGGGGGAGACAATGAGCAGTTCTTC. This codes for CASSWTGGDNEQFF.

This chain uses TRBV14 with TRBJ2-5, with 12 bases aligning to TRBD2. Germline V gene sequence: CDR1 SGHDN, CDR2 FVKESK. V shed 0 bases, J shed 5 bases, and the junction held 7 bases outside the gene matches. The CDR3 is 17 amino acids. CDR3 loop: CASSQDFGLAGLETQYF. The CDR3 nucleotides are TGTGCCAGCAGCCAAGATTTTGGACTAGCGGGACTGGAGACCCAGTACTTC.

This chain connects TRBV27 to TRBJ2-7; 7 bases agree with TRBD2. The V and J ends lost 6 bases and 2 bases, in that order; junction bases with no gene match: 7. Germline V gives CDR1 MNHEY, CDR2 SMNVEV (reference sequence). The CDR3 loop spans 14 amino acids. Written as DNA, the CDR3 is TGTGCCAGCAGAGCCTCGGGAGGCCCCTACGAGCAGTACTTC. It codes for CASRASGGPYEQYF.

The chain combines TRBV11-2 with TRBJ2-3, with 14 bases that match TRBD2. CDR1 and CDR2 from the germline V gene are SGHAT and FQNNGV. This CDR3 comprises 17 residues. Trimming took 4 bases from V and 3 from J; bases not matched to a gene: 6. The CDR3 region is CASSSLGTSGRTDTQYF. CDR3 sequence (DNA): TGTGCCAGCAGCTCGCTAGGGACTAGCGGGAGAACAGATACGCAGTATTTT.

V and J are TRBV5-1 and TRBJ2-5; TRBD1 matches at 9 bases. With V trimmed by 1 base and J by 5 bases, 6 bases remained unmatched. The CDR3 is 15 amino acids. Germline V gives CDR1 SGHRS, CDR2 YFSETQ. CDR3 sequence reads: CASSLMGQGDETQYF. DNA of the CDR3: TGCGCCAGCAGCTTGATGGGACAGGGTGACGAGACCCAGTACTTC.

This chain uses TRBV7-6 with TRBJ2-7, with 10 nucleotides matching TRBD1. CDR1 and CDR2 from the germline V gene are SGHVS and FNYEAQ. This CDR3 contains 18 residues. Germline trimming cut 1 base from V and 3 bases from J; bases unmatched to any gene: 12. CDR3 nucleotides: TGTGCCAGCAGCTTAGGACCTGGTGGGACAGGGGATTTCTACGAGCAGTACTTC. Amino acid sequence: CASSLGPGGTGDFYEQYF.

The gene calls are TRBV4-2 and TRBJ2-7; TRBD2 might be the D (7 bases). Trimming shortened V by 5 bases and J by 4 bases, and 18 bases separated the two germline ends. CDR1 is LGHNA and CDR2 is YNFKEQ in the germline V gene. The CDR3 runs to 15 residues. The DNA for the CDR3 is TGTGCCAGCAGCTCAAGAGGGGGGGCGCGTTACGAGCAGTACTTC. It translates to CASSSRGGARYEQYF.

The chain uses TRBV5-5 and TRBJ2-1, with 12 bases aligning to TRBD2. The J segment lost 8 bases and the V segment lost 4 bases, leaving 10 bases of the junction unmatched. This CDR3 has 16 residues. Per the germline V gene, CDR1 is SGHKS and CDR2 is YYEKEE (reference sequence). The CDR3 nucleotides are TGTGCCAGCAGCGTCAAGACTAGCGGGAGTTGGGATGAGCAGTTCTTC. Its protein is CASSVKTSGSWDEQFF.

This chain connects TRBV6-1 to TRBJ2-1, with 8 bases aligning to TRBD2. The CDR3 loop spans 17 amino acids. CDR1 is MNHNS, CDR2 SASEGT, per germline. The V segment lost 3 bases and the J segment 3 bases; nucleotides outside the gene matches: 10. The CDR3 coding sequence is TGTGCCAGCAGTGATAGCGGGACCGATTTCCTCTACAATGAGCAGTTCTTC. It codes for CASSDSGTDFLYNEQFF.

The J gene is TRBJ1-1, the V gene TRBV29-1, with D unresolved. The CDR3 totals 12 residues. Germline CDR1 and CDR2: SQVTM and ANQGSEA. The V and J ends lost 2 bases and 5 bases respectively, with 9 bases between them. In DNA form, the CDR3 reads TGCAGCGTTGAACCGGGAGCTACTGAAGCTTTCTTT. As protein: CSVEPGATEAFF.

The rearrangement links TRBV5-1 to TRBJ2-2; D gene unclear. The CDR3 spans 14 residues. The germline gives CDR1 SGHRS, CDR2 YFSETQ. V shed 4 bases and J shed 1 base, with 8 bases lying between them. The CDR3 spells CASSLTQNTGELFF. CDR3 bases: TGCGCCAGCAGCCTCACACAGAACACCGGGGAGCTGTTTTTT.

CDR3 coding DNA: TGCGCCAGCAGCCATCGACTAGCGGGAGGGCCCGTCGAAACGCAGTATTTT. Translated: CASSHRLAGGPVETQYF. The rearrangement joins TRBV4-1 to TRBJ2-3; TRBD2 agrees at 14 bases. The length of the CDR3 is 17 residues. The germline V gene encodes CDR1 MGHRA and CDR2 YSYEKL. The trim removed 3 bases at V and 9 bases at J, leaving 11 bases unmatched.

This chain joins TRBV28 and TRBJ2-1; weak D call: TRBD2 (5 bases). The CDR3 sequence is 15 residues long. From germline, CDR1 is MDHEN and CDR2 SYDVKM. Trimming removed 4 bases from V and 5 bases from J, with 15 bases in between. The CDR3 sequence is CASSSRDSSDNEQFF. For the CDR3, the DNA is TGTGCCAGCAGTTCTCGGGATAGCAGCGACAATGAGCAGTTCTTC.

This chain uses TRBV7-9 with TRBJ1-2; D call uncertain. The germline gives CDR1 SEHNR, CDR2 FQNEAQ (reference sequence). The germline V and J ends were trimmed by 1 base and 4 bases, with 7 bases remaining between them. This CDR3 comprises 13 residues. This chain's CDR3 is CASSLVASYGYTF. DNA of the CDR3: TGTGCCAGCAGCTTAGTAGCCAGCTATGGCTACACCTTC. Supplemented by reference TRBV7-9 and TRBJ1-2, the full variable domain reads DTGVSQNPRHKITKRGQNVTFRCDPISEHNRLYWYRQTLGQGPEFLTYFQNEAQLEKSRLLSDRFSAERPKGSFSTLEIQRTEQGDSAMYLCASSLVASYGYTFGSGTRLTVV.

The chain is built from TRBV25-1 and TRBJ1-2, with 8 bases matching TRBD1. This CDR3 is built from 11 residues. CDR1 MGHDK and CDR2 SYGVNS come from the germline V gene. The V and J ends lost 8 bases and 6 bases, in that order; junction bases with no gene match: 2. The CDR3 protein is CASLGQDGYTF. In DNA form, the CDR3 reads TGTGCCAGCCTGGGACAGGATGGCTACACCTTC.

The chain has TRBV29-1 and TRBJ1-1, with 7 bases that match TRBD1. The V and J ends lost 6 bases and 4 bases, in that order; junction bases with no gene match: 5. The germline V gene has CDR1 SQVTM and CDR2 ANQGSEA. This CDR3 comprises 12 residues. The CDR3 is CSVGAGGTEAFF. The CDR3 DNA sequence: TGCAGCGTCGGCGCAGGGGGCACTGAAGCTTTCTTT.

This chain links TRBV18 with TRBJ1-1; D is possibly TRBD1 (6 bases). Germline CDR1 KGHSH, CDR2 LQKENI. The CDR3 sequence is 16 residues long. V lost 1 base and J lost 0, with 12 bases in between. The DNA of the CDR3 is TGTGCCAGCTCACCACTAGGGGACACCGTGAACACTGAAGCTTTCTTT. This translates into CASSPLGDTVNTEAFF.

The chain joins TRBV11-2 to TRBJ2-2; 10 bases are shared with TRBD1. V shed 1 base, J shed 5 bases, and the junction held 1 base outside the gene matches. This CDR3 has 15 amino acids. Germline V gives CDR1 SGHAT, CDR2 FQNNGV. CDR3 protein: CASSLGGQGTGELFF. In DNA form, the CDR3 reads TGTGCCAGCAGCTTAGGGGGACAGGGGACCGGGGAGCTGTTTTTT. The entire variable domain, with the rest obtained from reference TRBV11-2 and TRBJ2-2, is as follows: EAGVAQSPRYKIIEKRQSVAFWCNPISGHATLYWYQQILGQGPKLLIQFQNNGVVDDSQLPKDRFSAERLKGVDSTLKIQPAKLEDSAVYLCASSLGGQGTGELFFGEGSRLTVL.

This clone was found once. This chain connects TRBV19 to TRBJ1-1; D possibly corresponds to TRBD1 (6 bases). This CDR3 is built from 13 residues. Germline V gene lookup returns CDR1 LNHDA and CDR2 SQIVND (reference sequence). Trimming stripped 5 bases from V and 4 bases from J, with 11 bases between. CDR3 in DNA: TGTGCCAGTAGTTCACAGGGTTCCACTGAAGCTTTCTTT. Protein sequence: CASSSQGSTEAFF.

This clone was observed a few times. The chain couples TRBV19 to TRBJ1-1, with D unresolved. In germline, CDR1 is LNHDA, CDR2 SQIVND (reference sequence). CDR3 size: 15 residues. The V gene lost 9 bases and the J gene lost 0 bases, with 17 bases spanning the gap. CDR3 sequence (DNA): TGTGCCAGCCAACAGCTTTTCACTCTGAACACTGAAGCTTTCTTT. It is translated as CASQQLFTLNTEAFF.